Sequencing of this TCR beta chain was carried out in a study of blood T cell repertoires in COVID-19. Sequenced by immunoSEQ multiplex PCR; TCRdb stores in-frame clones only, minus some. The sample includes some 150,000 clones, 65% to 85% of them seen just once. The CDR3 runs 16 residues. Trimming took 6 bases from V and 2 from J; bases not matched to a gene: 10. Germline V lookup: CDR1 MDHEN, CDR2 SYDVKM. The sequenced sample was peripheral blood. The rearrangement uses TRBV28 and TRBJ1-5; 7 nucleotides match TRBD1. The sequence derives from a human donor with acute or convalescent COVID-19. The donor label of this sample is uncertain. The DNA for the CDR3 is TGTGCCAGCAGGACAGGGAGGACTGGGGGCAATCAGCCCCAGCATTTT. It translates to CASRTGRTGGNQPQHF.